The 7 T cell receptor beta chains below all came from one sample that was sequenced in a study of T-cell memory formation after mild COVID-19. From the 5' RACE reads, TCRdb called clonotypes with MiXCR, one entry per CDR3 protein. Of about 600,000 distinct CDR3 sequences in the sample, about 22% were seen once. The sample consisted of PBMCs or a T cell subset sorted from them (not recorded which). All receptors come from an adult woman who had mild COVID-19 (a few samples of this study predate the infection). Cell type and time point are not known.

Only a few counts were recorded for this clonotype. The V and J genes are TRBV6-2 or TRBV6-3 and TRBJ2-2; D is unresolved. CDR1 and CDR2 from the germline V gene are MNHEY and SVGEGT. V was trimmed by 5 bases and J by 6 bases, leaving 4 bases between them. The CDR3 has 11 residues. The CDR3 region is CASSRSGELFF. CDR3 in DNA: TGTGCCAGCAGTCGGTCCGGGGAGCTGTTTTTT.

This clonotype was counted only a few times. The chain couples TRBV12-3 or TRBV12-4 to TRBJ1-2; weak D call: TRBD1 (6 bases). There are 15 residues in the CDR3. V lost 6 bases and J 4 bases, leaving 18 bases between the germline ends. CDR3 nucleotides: TGTGCCAGCAGGGGGGCTATGGGACCGACCTATGGCTACACCTTC. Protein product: CASRGAMGPTYGYTF.

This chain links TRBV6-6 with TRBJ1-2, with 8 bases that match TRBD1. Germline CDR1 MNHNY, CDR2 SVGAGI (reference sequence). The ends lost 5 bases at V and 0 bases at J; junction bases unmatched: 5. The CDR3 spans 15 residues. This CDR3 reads CASSASGQANYGYTF. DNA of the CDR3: TGTGCCAGCAGTGCCTCGGGACAGGCTAACTATGGCTACACCTTC.

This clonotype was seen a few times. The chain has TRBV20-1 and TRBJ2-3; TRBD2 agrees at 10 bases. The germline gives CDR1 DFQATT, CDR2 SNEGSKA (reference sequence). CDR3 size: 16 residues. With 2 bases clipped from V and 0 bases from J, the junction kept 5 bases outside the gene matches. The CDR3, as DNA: TGCAGTGCTAGACCGATGACTAGCGGGAGCACAGATACGCAGTATTTT. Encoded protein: CSARPMTSGSTDTQYF.

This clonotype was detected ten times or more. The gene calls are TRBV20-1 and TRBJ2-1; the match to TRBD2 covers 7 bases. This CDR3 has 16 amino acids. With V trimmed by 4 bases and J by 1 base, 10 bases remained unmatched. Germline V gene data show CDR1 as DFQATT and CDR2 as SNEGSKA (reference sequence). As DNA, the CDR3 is TGCAGTGCTAACCCGATCGGGGGGAGTTCCTACAATGAGCAGTTCTTC. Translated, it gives CSANPIGGSSYNEQFF.

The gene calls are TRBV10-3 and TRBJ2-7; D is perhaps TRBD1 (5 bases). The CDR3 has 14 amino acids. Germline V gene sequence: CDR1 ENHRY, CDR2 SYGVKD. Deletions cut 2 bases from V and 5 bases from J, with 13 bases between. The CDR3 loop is CAISEGAAGNEQYF. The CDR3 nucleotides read TGTGCCATCAGTGAGGGGGCGGCAGGCAACGAGCAGTACTTC.

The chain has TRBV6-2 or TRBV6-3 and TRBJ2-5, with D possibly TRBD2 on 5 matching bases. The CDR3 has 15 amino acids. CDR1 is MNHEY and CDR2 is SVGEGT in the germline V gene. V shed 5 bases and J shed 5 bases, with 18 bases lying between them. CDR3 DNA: TGTGCCAGCAGTCCCGGGGAAAATCTTGGGGAGACCCAGTACTTC. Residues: CASSPGENLGETQYF.